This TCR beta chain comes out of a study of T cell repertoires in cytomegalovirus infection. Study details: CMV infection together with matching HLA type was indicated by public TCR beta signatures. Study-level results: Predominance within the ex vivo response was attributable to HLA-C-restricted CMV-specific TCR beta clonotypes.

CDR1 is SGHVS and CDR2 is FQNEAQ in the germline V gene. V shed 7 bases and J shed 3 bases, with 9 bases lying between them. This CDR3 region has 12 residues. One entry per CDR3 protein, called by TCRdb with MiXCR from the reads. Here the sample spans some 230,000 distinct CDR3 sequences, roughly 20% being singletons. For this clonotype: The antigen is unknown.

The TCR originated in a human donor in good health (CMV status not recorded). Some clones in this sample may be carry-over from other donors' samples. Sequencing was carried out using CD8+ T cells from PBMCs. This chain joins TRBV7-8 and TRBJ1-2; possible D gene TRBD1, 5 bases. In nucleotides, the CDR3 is TGTGCCAGCAACAGAGGGGACTATGGCTACACCTTC. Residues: CASNRGDYGYTF.